These 16 T cell receptor beta chains were sequenced from one sample in a study of regulatory T cells in long-lasting Graves disease. Assembly of TCR beta libraries relied on iRepertoire HTBI primers together with Arm-PCR of CDR3 regions. TCRdb re-called the multiplex PCR reads with MiXCR, one entry per CDR3 protein. The sample yields 360,000 or so distinct CDR3 sequences, 20% to 25% seen once. Time point in this sample: persistent/refractory GD, antithyroid drugs over 5 years with positive TRAb. The authors made the TCR library using RNA they extracted from PBMCs. Source: peripheral blood mononuclear cells (PBMCs), taken when the disease was refractory, from a patient treated with antithyroid drugs. All receptors come from a woman in her 40s with Graves disease.

The table lists this clonotype with a few counts. The chain combines TRBV30 with TRBJ2-7; the D gene could be TRBD1 or TRBD2 (5 bases each). Trimming took off 6 bases at V and 3 bases at J, with 18 bases between the two ends. Germline V CDR1 and CDR2: GTSNPN, SVGIG (reference sequence). The CDR3 consists of 14 residues. This chain's CDR3 is CACLGVTDIYEQYF. The CDR3 DNA follows: TGTGCCTGTCTCGGGGTCACGGACATCTACGAGCAGTACTTC.

This clonotype was recorded a few times. The genes are TRBV20-1 and TRBJ2-2; 7 bases align to TRBD2. V trimming: 3 bases; J trimming: 2 bases; junction bases outside the gene matches: 6. Germline V lookup: CDR1 DFQATT, CDR2 SNEGSKA (reference sequence). CDR3 length equals 15 residues. Here the CDR3 DNA reads TGCAGTGCTAGTAGGCTAGCGGTCAACACCGGGGAGCTGTTTTTT. Encoded protein: CSASRLAVNTGELFF.

This clonotype was recorded at least ten times. CDR3 DNA: TGTGCCAGCAGTTTCCTCGTAGCGGGAAAAAACATTCAGTACTTC. It is translated as CASSFLVAGKNIQYF. The chain recombines TRBV28 with TRBJ2-4; 8 bases are shared with TRBD2. The V gene's germline CDR1 is MDHEN and CDR2 SYDVKM. The CDR3 consists of 15 residues. The V gene end was trimmed by 3 bases and the J gene end by 4 bases; junction bases not matched to a gene: 5.

This clonotype came up many times. V and J are TRBV29-1 and TRBJ2-5; D might be TRBD2 (6 bases). Germline V gives CDR1 SQVTM, CDR2 ANQGSEA. The V end lost 4 bases, the J end lost 2 bases, and 17 bases lay between the germline ends. This CDR3 has 15 amino acids. CDR3 sequence reads: CSVGRDLGWQETQYF. In DNA form, the CDR3 reads TGCAGCGTTGGTCGGGACTTGGGGTGGCAAGAGACCCAGTACTTC.

This clonotype was found many times. This chain connects TRBV12-3 or TRBV12-4 to TRBJ2-7; 11 nucleotides line up with TRBD2. The CDR3 length is 16 residues. V was pared by 4 bases and J by 5 bases, with 10 bases of the junction left unmatched. Written as DNA, the CDR3 is TGTGCCAGCAGTTCCCCACGACTAGCGGGACCCCACGAGCAGTACTTC. It encodes CASSSPRLAGPHEQYF.

This clonotype was observed many times. The rearrangement joins TRBV13 to TRBJ2-2; D not resolved. Trimming left V 6 bases short and J 3 bases short, with 8 bases between. Per the germline V gene, CDR1 is PRHDT and CDR2 is FYEKMQ (reference sequence). The CDR3 length is 13 residues. As DNA, the CDR3 is TGTGCCAGCAGGCACAGATACACCGGGGAGCTGTTTTTT. As protein: CASRHRYTGELFF.

As concerns this clonotype: A much larger clonotype is one base distant, so this may be a read error. The chain joins TRBV11-1 to TRBJ2-7; the match to TRBD2 covers 8 bases. The CDR3 extends over 16 amino acids. The germline V gene has CDR1 SGHAT and CDR2 FQDESV (reference sequence). CDR3 nucleotide sequence: TGTGCCAGCAGCCCAATCACCGGGACTAGAGACTACGAGCAGTGCTTC. It yields the protein CASSPITGTRDYEQCF.

V and J are TRBV30 and TRBJ1-5; D might be TRBD1 (5 bases). Trimming removed 0 bases from V and 3 bases from J, with 6 bases in between. The CDR3 length is 13 residues. Germline values: CDR1 GTSNPN, CDR2 SVGIG (reference sequence). CDR3: CAWSVQVNQPQHF. CDR3 DNA: TGTGCCTGGAGTGTACAGGTCAATCAGCCCCAGCATTTT.

In this sample, this clonotype turned up many times. The genes are TRBV28 and TRBJ1-5; D might be TRBD1 (5 bases). The CDR3 length is 14 residues. Germline-derived CDR1 and CDR2 are MDHEN and SYDVKM. With 3 bases removed from V and 5 bases from J, the gap between germline ends came to 11 bases. The CDR3 region is CASSFRGGYQPQHF. The CDR3 nucleotides read TGTGCCAGCAGTTTCCGCGGGGGGTATCAGCCCCAGCATTTT.

This clonotype was counted ten times or more. The chain is built from TRBV28 and TRBJ2-6; D perhaps matches TRBD2 (6 bases). Trimming left V 6 bases short and J 2 bases short, with 17 bases between. The CDR3 runs to 17 residues. Germline CDR1 MDHEN, CDR2 SYDVKM. The CDR3: CASSTSHGSAGANVLTF. CDR3 nucleotide sequence: TGTGCCAGCAGCACGTCCCACGGGAGTGCTGGGGCCAACGTCCTGACTTTC.

V gene TRBV28 combines with J gene TRBJ1-6; 8 positions match TRBD1. CDR1 and CDR2 (germline): MDHEN, SYDVKM. The CDR3 has 14 amino acids. With V trimmed by 8 bases and J by 7 bases, 7 bases remained unmatched. CDR3 sequence reads: CASGRDRMNSPLHF. DNA of the CDR3: TGTGCCAGCGGTAGGGACAGGATGAATTCACCCCTCCACTTT.

There are many counts of this clonotype. The chain recombines TRBV10-3 with TRBJ1-1; no clear D gene. The CDR3 consists of 13 residues. CDR1 is ENHRY, CDR2 SYGVKD, per germline. Trimming stripped 10 bases from V and 4 bases from J, with 16 bases between. Here the CDR3 DNA reads TGTGCCAGCCGGTCCGTCGGGTCCACTGAAGCTTTCTTT. Amino acids: CASRSVGSTEAFF.

This clonotype was counted at least ten times. The chain is built from TRBV2 and TRBJ1-1; possibly TRBD1 for D (5 bases). This CDR3 has 13 amino acids. The germline gives CDR1 SNHLY, CDR2 FYNNEI. V dropped 6 bases and J dropped 5 bases, with 13 bases sitting between them. CDR3 protein: CASRGFSGTEAFF. CDR3 nucleotide sequence: TGTGCCAGCAGGGGCTTTTCAGGGACTGAAGCTTTCTTT.

Points on this clonotype: This may stem from a read error, because a much larger clone lies one nucleotide away. V usage is TRBV6-2 or TRBV6-3 and J usage is TRBJ2-7, with D possibly matching TRBD2 (6 bases). This CDR3 comprises 14 residues. Trimming took 7 bases from V and 0 from J, leaving 13 bases between them. Germline V gene sequence: CDR1 MNHEY, CDR2 SVGEGT. The CDR3 sequence is CASTARGISYEQYF. CDR3 bases: TGTGCCAGCACAGCCCGGGGGATCTCCTACGAGCAGTACTTC.

Ten or more counts support this clonotype. V is TRBV18 and J is TRBJ2-5; D not certain. With 5 bases removed from V and 4 bases from J, the gap between germline ends came to 5 bases. The CDR3 has 11 amino acids. Germline values: CDR1 KGHSH, CDR2 LQKENI. The CDR3 nucleotides are TGTGCCAGCTCAAATGGAGAGACCCAGTACTTC. Protein product: CASSNGETQYF. Variable domain in full (rest from reference TRBV18 and TRBJ2-5): NAGVMQNPRHLVRRRGQEARLRCSPMKGHSHVYWYRQLPEEGLKFMVYLQKENIIDESGMPKERFSAEFPKEGPSILRIQQVVRGDSAAYFCASSNGETQYFGPGTRLLVL.

The rearrangement links TRBV19 to TRBJ1-1; perhaps TRBD1 as D (5 bases). CDR1 is LNHDA, CDR2 SQIVND, per germline (reference sequence). The CDR3 has 15 amino acids. The germline V and J ends were trimmed by 6 bases and 0 bases, with 14 bases remaining between them. CDR3 coding DNA: TGTGCCAGTAGCCTGGGGCAGGGATTGAACACTGAAGCTTTCTTT. Translating gives CASSLGQGLNTEAFF.